Listed below are T cell receptor beta chains from one sample, sequenced in a study of graft-versus-host responses after intestinal transplantation. Profiled with immunoSEQ multiplex PCR; TCRdb holds only in-frame clones, not every one. The sample includes 40,000 or so clones, more than 85% seen only once; the top ten take less than 4%. Specimen: PBMCs, collected roughly 110 weeks after intestinal transplantation. Every receptor here comes from a human patient who received an intestinal transplant, so some T cells may come from the graft donor. CDR3s include the opening cysteine and the closing phenylalanine or tryptophan. The D gene is left open where the match is weak. Clone size, where shown, is once, few, many, or a class for clones that have expanded.

j_call | d_call | clone_size | v_call | cdr3_nt | cdr3_aa
TRBJ1-4 | NA | NA | TRBV4-1 | TGCGCCAGCAGCCAAGATTATGTGTACGGCCGAAGAACTAATGAAAAACTGTTTTTT | CASSQDYVYGRRTNEKLFF
TRBJ2-1 | TRBD2 | NA | TRBV18 | TGTGCCAGCTCACCACTTGGACTAGAGGACAATGAGCAGTTCTTC | CASSPLGLEDNEQFF
TRBJ2-1 | NA | NA | TRBV6-1 | TGTGCCAGCAGGAGCAACGGGTACAATGAGCAGTTCTTC | CASRSNGYNEQFF
TRBJ1-5 | NA | NA | TRBV19 | TGTGCCAGTAGTCCAACAGGAGCAAGCAATCAGCCCCAGCATTTT | CASSPTGASNQPQHF
TRBJ2-5 | NA | NA | TRBV11-3 | TGTGCCAGCAGCTTAAACGGGGAGACCCAGTACTTC | CASSLNGETQYF
TRBJ2-3 | NA | NA | TRBV11-3 | TGTGCCAGCAGCCCGTACGGCGGTAGGGATGGTACGCAGTATTTT | CASSPYGGRDGTQYF
TRBJ1-4 | NA | once | TRBV5-1 | TGCGCCAGCAGCCTAGGGAGGGAAGTTAATGAAAAACTGTTTTTT | CASSLGREVNEKLFF
TRBJ2-2 | NA | NA | TRBV9 | TGTGCCAGCAGCGCGCCGGGACAAATGGGGGCCGGGGAGCTGTTTTTT | CASSAPGQMGAGELFF
TRBJ2-3 | NA | NA | TRBV5-1 | TGCGCCAGCAGCTTCATGGTGGGGGTTCAGGATACGCAGTATTTT | CASSFMVGVQDTQYF
TRBJ2-7 | TRBD2 | NA | TRBV18 | TGTGCCAGCTCTCAACGGGGGGGCGGCAGGGGATCCCCCTACGAGCAGTACTTC | CASSQRGGGRGSPYEQYF
TRBJ2-1 | NA | NA | TRBV6-6 | TGTGCCAGCAGCATCGACAGCTACTCCTACAATGAGCAGTTCTTC | CASSIDSYSYNEQFF
TRBJ1-2 | NA | NA | TRBV2 | TGTGCCAGCAGTGCACAAAGGAACTATGGCTACACCTTC | CASSAQRNYGYTF
TRBJ2-7 | TRBD1 | NA | TRBV13 | TGTGCCAGCAGCGACGGGGGACAGGGCTACGAGCAGTACTTC | CASSDGGQGYEQYF
TRBJ1-2 | NA | NA | TRBV30 | TGTGCCTGGGTACAGGGTGGCTATGGCTACACCTTC | CAWVQGGYGYTF
TRBJ2-3 | NA | NA | TRBV6-9 | TGTGCCAGCAGTGGTCCTAGGGCAGATACGCAGTATTTT | CASSGPRADTQYF
TRBJ2-7 | TRBD2 | NA | TRBV7-2 | TGTGCCAGCAGCTTAGTCCCGGGACTAGCAGGCGAGCAGTACTTC | CASSLVPGLAGEQYF
TRBJ1-5 | NA | NA | TRBV2 | TGTGCCAGCAGTGAGGGGAGGTACGGCAATCAGCCCCAGCATTTT | CASSEGRYGNQPQHF
TRBJ2-2 | NA | NA | TRBV6-1 | TGTGCCAGCATTCTGACAGGCCTCACCGGGGAGCTGTTTTTT | CASILTGLTGELFF
TRBJ2-7 | TRBD2 | NA | TRBV6-6 | TGTGCCAGCAGTTACTCGTTTCTAGCGGGGGGGATGCAGTACTTC | CASSYSFLAGGMQYF
TRBJ1-2 | TRBD1 | NA | TRBV5-5 | TGTGCCAGCAGCCAAGTAAGGGGGCACGTCTATGGCTACACCTTC | CASSQVRGHVYGYTF
TRBJ1-1 | NA | NA | TRBV9 | TGTGCCAGCAGCCCCGGGGCCGGGAGGGCTGAAGCTTTCTTT | CASSPGAGRAEAFF
TRBJ2-2 | NA | NA | TRBV5-1 | TGCGCCAGCAGTTATGGGGGAAACGGGGAGCTGTTTTTT | CASSYGGNGELFF
TRBJ2-7 | TRBD2 | NA | TRBV5-4 | TGTGCCAGCAGCTTGTACCGGACTAGCGGGGCCTCGGGTTGGGAGCAGTACTTC | CASSLYRTSGASGWEQYF
TRBJ2-2 | TRBD2 | NA | TRBV7-6 | TGTGCCAGCAGCTTAGTGGTAGCGGGGGACACCGGGGAGCTGTTTTTT | CASSLVVAGDTGELFF
TRBJ2-2 | NA | NA | TRBV19 | TGTGCCAGTAGAAGTGCCGGCCCCGGGGAGCTGTTTTTT | CASRSAGPGELFF
TRBJ1-2 | NA | NA | TRBV18 | TGTGCCAGCTCACCCAGGGAAAACTATGGCTACACCTTC | CASSPRENYGYTF
TRBJ2-3 | NA | NA | TRBV2 | TGTGCCAGCAAAACTACGGGCACAGATACGCAGTATTTT | CASKTTGTDTQYF